This record concerns one T cell receptor beta chain sequence. These data come from a study of T cell responses to AZD1222 COVID-19 vaccine. The germline CDR1 and CDR2 sequences are KGHSH and LQKENI. The CDR3 runs to 13 residues. The V gene lost 3 bases and the J gene lost 5 bases, with 7 bases spanning the gap. TCRdb's table, derived via immunoSEQ multiplex PCR, lists solely in-frame clones and lacks some. The profile shows about 140,000 clones, about 94% of them singletons. This rearrangement joins TRBV18 to TRBJ2-2, with D unclear. This receptor was obtained from an adult who received the AZD1222 COVID-19 vaccine. Sequences were derived from peripheral blood, sampled 28 days after the second AZD1222 dose. The CDR3 reads CASSPSVTGELFF. The CDR3 nucleotides are TGTGCCAGCTCACCGAGCGTAACCGGGGAGCTGTTTTTT.